This TCR beta chain was recovered during a study of shared clonotypes between healthy human individuals. Source study methods: Filtering differed since immunoSEQ provided only junctions, with no quality scores. TCRdb's table, derived via immunoSEQ multiplex PCR, lists solely in-frame clones and lacks some. V and J calls and clone size come straight from that table; D and trimming were deduced from the DNA. The sample has about 490,000 clones, more than 75% seen once. This CDR3 spans 14 amino acids. CDR1 and CDR2 from the germline V gene are MNHEY and SVGAGI. V was clipped by 7 bases and J by 5 bases; unmatched bases: 6. The study drew all its donors from Caucasian adults living in Nashville, Tennessee.

The receptor was isolated from a woman aged 40 to 50 in good health. Some clones in this sample may be carry-over from other donors' samples. Sequencing was carried out using PBMCs. The gene calls are TRBV6-5 and TRBJ1-1, with 11 positions matching TRBD1. The CDR3, as DNA: TGTGCCAGCACGAGGGGACAGGGGGGTACTGAAGCTTTCTTT. This encodes CASTRGQGGTEAFF.